This T cell receptor beta chain was found in a study of blood T cell repertoires in COVID-19. Looking at the study overall: Italy, Spain and the United States were the sources of the convalescent and acute COVID-19 samples.

The repertoire was sequenced with immunoSEQ multiplex PCR; TCRdb's copy has only in-frame clones and lacks some. The sample records just over 70,000 clones, about 73% being singletons. CDR1 SGHRS and CDR2 YFSETQ come from the germline V gene. The V and J ends lost 4 bases and 4 bases, in that order; junction bases with no gene match: 12. There are 17 residues in the CDR3. Sequenced input: peripheral blood. This TCR was sampled from a woman in her 70s with acute or convalescent COVID-19. V is TRBV5-1 and J is TRBJ1-5; 9 nucleotides agree with TRBD1. CDR3 sequence: CASSLTPGTGRNQPQHF. In DNA, the CDR3 is TGCGCCAGCAGCCTTACTCCCGGGACAGGGAGAAATCAGCCCCAGCATTTT.